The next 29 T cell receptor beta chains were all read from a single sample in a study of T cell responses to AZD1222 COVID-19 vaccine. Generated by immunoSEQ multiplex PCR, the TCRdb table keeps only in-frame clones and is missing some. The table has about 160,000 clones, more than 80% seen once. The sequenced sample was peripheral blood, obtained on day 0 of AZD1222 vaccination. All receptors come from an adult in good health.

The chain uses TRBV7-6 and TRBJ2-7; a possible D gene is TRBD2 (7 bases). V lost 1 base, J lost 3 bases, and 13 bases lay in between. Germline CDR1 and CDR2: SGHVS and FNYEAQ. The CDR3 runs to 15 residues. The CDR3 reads CASSLGGGADYEQYF. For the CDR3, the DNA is TGTGCCAGCAGCTTAGGGGGGGGCGCTGACTACGAGCAGTACTTC.

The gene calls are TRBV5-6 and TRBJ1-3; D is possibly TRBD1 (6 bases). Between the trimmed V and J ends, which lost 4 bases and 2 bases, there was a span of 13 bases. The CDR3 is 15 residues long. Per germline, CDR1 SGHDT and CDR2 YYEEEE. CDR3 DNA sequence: TGTGCCAGCAGCCTAGGGGGGCGGACTGGAAACACCATATATTTT. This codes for CASSLGGRTGNTIYF. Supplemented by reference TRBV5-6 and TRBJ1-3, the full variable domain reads DAGVTQSPTHLIKTRGQQVTLRCSPKSGHDTVSWYQQALGQGPQFIFQYYEEEERQRGNFPDRFSGHQFPNYSSELNVNALLLGDSALYLCASSLGGRTGNTIYFGEGSWLTVV.

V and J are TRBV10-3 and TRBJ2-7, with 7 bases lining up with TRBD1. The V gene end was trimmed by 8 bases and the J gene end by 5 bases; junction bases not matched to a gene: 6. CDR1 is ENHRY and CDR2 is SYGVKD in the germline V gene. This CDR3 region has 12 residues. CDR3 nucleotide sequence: TGTGCCATCGGCAGGGGGATGGACGAGCAGTACTTC. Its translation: CAIGRGMDEQYF.

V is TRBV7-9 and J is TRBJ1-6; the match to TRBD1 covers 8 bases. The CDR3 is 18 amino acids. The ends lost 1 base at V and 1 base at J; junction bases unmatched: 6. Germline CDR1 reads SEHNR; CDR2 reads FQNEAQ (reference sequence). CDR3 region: CASSLVQGALSYNSPLHF. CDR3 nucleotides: TGTGCCAGCAGCTTAGTTCAGGGGGCTTTGTCCTATAATTCACCCCTCCACTTT. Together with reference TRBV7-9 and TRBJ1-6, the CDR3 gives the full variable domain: DTGVSQNPRHKITKRGQNVTFRCDPISEHNRLYWYRQTLGQGPEFLTYFQNEAQLEKSRLLSDRFSAERPKGSFSTLEIQRTEQGDSAMYLCASSLVQGALSYNSPLHFGNGTRLTVT.

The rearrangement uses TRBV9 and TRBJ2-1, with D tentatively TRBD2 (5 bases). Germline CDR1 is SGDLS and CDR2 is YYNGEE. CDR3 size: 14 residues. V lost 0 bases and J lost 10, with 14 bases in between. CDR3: CASSVVFPGGEQFF. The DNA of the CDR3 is TGTGCCAGCAGCGTAGTCTTTCCCGGCGGGGAGCAGTTCTTC.

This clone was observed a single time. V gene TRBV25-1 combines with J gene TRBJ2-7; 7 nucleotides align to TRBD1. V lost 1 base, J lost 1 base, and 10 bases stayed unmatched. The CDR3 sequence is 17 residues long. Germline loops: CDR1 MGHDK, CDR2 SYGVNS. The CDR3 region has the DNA TGTGCCAGCAGTGAATCCGCCCCCCGGACAGGATCCTACGAGCAGTACTTC. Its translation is CASSESAPRTGSYEQYF.

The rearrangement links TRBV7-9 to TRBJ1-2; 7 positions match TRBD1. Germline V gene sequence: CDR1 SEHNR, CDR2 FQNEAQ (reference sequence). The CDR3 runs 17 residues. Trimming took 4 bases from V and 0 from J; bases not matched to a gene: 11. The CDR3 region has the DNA TGTGCCAGCAGCTCCCTTGAGGGGGCGAGGGCTAACTATGGCTACACCTTC. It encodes CASSSLEGARANYGYTF.

The CDR3 nucleotides are TGTGCCAGCAGTTTCTTTTTAGAGACCCAGTACTTC. Translated: CASSFFLETQYF. The chain links TRBV27 to TRBJ2-5; D is unresolved. Looked up from germline, CDR1 is MNHEY and CDR2 is SMNVEV (reference sequence). Trimming shortened V by 3 bases and J by 4 bases, and 6 bases separated the two germline ends. There are 12 residues in the CDR3.

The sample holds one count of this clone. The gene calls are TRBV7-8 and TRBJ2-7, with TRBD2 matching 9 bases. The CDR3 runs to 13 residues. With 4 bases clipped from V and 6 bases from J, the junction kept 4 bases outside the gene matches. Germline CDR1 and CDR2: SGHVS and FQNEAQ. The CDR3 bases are TGTGCCAGCAGCTCTGGACTAGCGCGCGAGCAGTACGTC. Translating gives CASSSGLAREQYV.

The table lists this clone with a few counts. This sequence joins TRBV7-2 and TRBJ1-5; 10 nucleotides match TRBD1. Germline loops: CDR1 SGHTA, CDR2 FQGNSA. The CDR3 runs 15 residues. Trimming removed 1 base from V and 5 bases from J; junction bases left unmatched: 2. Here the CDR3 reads CASSLVGTGDQPQHF. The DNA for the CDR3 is TGTGCCAGCAGCTTAGTAGGGACAGGGGATCAGCCCCAGCATTTT.

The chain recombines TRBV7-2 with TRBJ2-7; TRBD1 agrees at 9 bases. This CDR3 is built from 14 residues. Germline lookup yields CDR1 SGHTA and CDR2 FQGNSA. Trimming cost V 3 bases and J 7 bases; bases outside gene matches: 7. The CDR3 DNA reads TGTGCCAGCAGCTTCGACAGGGGGAGGGGTGAGCAGTACTTC. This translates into CASSFDRGRGEQYF.

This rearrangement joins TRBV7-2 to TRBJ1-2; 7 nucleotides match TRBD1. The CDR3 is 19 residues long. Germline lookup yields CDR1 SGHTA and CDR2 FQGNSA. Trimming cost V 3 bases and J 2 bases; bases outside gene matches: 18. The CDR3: CASSFEPQVAWGQNYGYTF. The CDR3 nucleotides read TGTGCCAGCAGCTTTGAGCCTCAGGTCGCATGGGGACAGAACTATGGCTACACCTTC.

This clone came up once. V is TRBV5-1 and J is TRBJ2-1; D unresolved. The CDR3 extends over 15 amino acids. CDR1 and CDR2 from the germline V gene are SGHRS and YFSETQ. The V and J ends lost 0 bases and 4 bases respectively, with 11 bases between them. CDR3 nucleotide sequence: TGCGCCAGCAGCTTGGGGCGGACCTCTTACAATGAGCAGTTCTTC. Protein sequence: CASSLGRTSYNEQFF.

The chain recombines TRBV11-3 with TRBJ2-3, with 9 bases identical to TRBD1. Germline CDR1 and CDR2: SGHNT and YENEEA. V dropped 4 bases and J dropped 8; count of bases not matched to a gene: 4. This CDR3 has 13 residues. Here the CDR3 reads CASSSQGAGTQYF. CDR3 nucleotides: TGTGCCAGCAGCTCACAGGGGGCGGGTACGCAGTATTTT.

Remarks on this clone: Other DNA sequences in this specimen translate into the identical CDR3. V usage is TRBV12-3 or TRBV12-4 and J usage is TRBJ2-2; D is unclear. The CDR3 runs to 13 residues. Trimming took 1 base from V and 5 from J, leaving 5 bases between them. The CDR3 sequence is CASSLVGTGELFF. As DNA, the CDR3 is TGTGCCAGCAGTTTAGTTGGAACCGGGGAGCTGTTTTTT.

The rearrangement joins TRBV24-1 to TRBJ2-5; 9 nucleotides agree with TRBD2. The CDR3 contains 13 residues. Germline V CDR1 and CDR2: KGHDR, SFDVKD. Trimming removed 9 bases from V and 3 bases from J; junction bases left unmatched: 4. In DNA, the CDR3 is TGTGCCACCCTCCGACTAGCGGAAGAGACCCAGTACTTC. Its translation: CATLRLAEETQYF.

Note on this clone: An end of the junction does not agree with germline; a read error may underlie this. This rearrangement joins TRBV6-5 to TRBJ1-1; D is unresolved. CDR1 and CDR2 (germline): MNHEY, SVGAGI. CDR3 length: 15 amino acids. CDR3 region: CASRYSPYANTEAFF. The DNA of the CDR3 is TGTGCCAGCAGATACTCACCATACGCTAACACTGAAGCTTTCTTT.

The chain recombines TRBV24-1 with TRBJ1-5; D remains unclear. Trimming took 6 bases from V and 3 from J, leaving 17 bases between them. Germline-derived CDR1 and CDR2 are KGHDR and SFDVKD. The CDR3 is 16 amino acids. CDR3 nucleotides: TGTGCCACCAGTCCTGGATTTGTTGGGCCCAATCAGCCCCAGCATTTT. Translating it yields CATSPGFVGPNQPQHF.

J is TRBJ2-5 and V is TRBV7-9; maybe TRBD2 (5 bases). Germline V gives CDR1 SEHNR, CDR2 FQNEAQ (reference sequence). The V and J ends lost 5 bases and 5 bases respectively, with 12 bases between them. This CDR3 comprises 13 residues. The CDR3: CASSPDWRETQYF. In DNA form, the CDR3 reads TGTGCCAGCAGCCCCGACTGGAGGGAGACCCAGTACTTC.

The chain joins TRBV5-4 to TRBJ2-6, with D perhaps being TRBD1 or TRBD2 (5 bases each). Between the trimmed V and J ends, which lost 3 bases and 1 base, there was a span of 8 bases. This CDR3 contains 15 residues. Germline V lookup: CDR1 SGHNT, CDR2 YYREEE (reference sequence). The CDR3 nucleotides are TGTGCCAGCAGCTGGGGGAATTCTGGGGCCAACGTCCTGACTTTC. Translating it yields CASSWGNSGANVLTF.

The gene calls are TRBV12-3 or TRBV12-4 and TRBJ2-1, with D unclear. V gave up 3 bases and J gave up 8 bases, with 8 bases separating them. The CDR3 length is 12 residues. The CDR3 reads CASSLYRDEQFF. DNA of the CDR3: TGTGCCAGCAGTTTGTATCGAGATGAGCAGTTCTTC.

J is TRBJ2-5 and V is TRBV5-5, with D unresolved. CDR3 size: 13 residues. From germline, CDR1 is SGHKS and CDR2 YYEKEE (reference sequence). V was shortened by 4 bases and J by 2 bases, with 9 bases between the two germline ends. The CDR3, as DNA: TGTGCCAGCAGCCCCTTGGGGCAAGAGACCCAGTACTTC. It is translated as CASSPLGQETQYF.

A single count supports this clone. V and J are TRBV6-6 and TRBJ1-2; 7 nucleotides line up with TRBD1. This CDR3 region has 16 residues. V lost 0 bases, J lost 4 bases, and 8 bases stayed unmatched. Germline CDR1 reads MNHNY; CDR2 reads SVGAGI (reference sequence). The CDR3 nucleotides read TGTGCCAGCAGTTACTCGACTGGGGACAGACTCTATGGCTACACCTTC. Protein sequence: CASSYSTGDRLYGYTF.

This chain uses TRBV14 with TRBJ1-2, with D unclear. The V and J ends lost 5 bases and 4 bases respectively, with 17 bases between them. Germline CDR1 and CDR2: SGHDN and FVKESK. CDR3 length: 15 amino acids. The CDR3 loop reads CASSGTQKGFYGYTF. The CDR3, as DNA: TGTGCCAGCAGCGGAACCCAGAAAGGGTTCTATGGCTACACCTTC.

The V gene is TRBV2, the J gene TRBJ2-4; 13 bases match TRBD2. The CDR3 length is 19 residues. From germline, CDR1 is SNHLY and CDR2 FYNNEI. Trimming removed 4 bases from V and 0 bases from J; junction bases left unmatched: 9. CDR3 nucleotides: TGTGCCAGCAGTGGGTTTGGGACTAGCGGGGACTTAGCCAAAAACATTCAGTACTTC. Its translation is CASSGFGTSGDLAKNIQYF.

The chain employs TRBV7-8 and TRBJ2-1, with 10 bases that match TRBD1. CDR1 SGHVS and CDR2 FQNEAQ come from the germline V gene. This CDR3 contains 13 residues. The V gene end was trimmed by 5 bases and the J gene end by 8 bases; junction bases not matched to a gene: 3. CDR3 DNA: TGTGCCAGCAGCGCGGACAGGGGGGATGAGCAGTTCTTC. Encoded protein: CASSADRGDEQFF.

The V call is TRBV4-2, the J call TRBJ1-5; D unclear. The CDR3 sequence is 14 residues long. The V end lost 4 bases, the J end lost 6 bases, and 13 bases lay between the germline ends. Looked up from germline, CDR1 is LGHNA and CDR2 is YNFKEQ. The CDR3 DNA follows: TGTGCCAGCAGCCTACAGACCTCGCCTCAGCCCCAGCATTTT. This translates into CASSLQTSPQPQHF.

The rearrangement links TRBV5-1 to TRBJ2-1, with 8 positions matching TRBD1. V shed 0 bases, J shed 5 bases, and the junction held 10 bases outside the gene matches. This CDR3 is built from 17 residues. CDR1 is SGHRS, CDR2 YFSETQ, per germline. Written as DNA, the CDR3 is TGCGCCAGCAGCTTGGGGGTGCGAGACAGGGGTAACAATGAGCAGTTCTTC. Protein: CASSLGVRDRGNNEQFF. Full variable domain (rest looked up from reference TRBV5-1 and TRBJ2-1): KAGVTQTPRYLIKTRGQQVTLSCSPISGHRSVSWYQQTPGQGLQFLFEYFSETQRNKGNFPGRFSGRQFSNSRSEMNVSTLELGDSALYLCASSLGVRDRGNNEQFFGPGTRLTVL.

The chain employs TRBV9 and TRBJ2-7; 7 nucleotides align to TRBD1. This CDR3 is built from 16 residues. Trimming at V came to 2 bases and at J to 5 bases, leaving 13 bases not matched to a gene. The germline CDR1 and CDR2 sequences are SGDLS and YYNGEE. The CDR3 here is CASSVSAGQDGNEQYF. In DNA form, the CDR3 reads TGTGCCAGCAGCGTCTCTGCCGGACAGGACGGCAACGAGCAGTACTTC.